A selection of T cell receptor beta chains follows, all from one sample in a study of T cells in Graves' hyperthyroidism and ophthalmopathy. TCRdb re-analysed the multiplex PCR reads in MiXCR, keeping a single row per CDR3 protein. The table includes approximately 620,000 distinct CDR3 sequences, roughly a sixth detected once. The source material was blood. All receptors come from a woman in her thirties or forties with Graves' ophthalmopathy. CDR3s include the opening cysteine and the closing phenylalanine or tryptophan. The order of the fields is J gene, D gene, V gene, clone size, CDR3 protein, CDR3 DNA. The D gene is left open where the match is weak. Clone size is shown for a subset of rows, as once, few, many or a class of expanded clone.

j_gene: TRBJ2-1; d_gene: TRBD2; v_gene: TRBV7-2; abundance: few; CDR3aa: CASSSAVAGGPYNEQFF; CDR3nt: TGTGCCAGCAGCTCCGCGGTAGCGGGGGGCCCCTACAATGAGCAGTTCTTC
j_gene: TRBJ2-5; d_gene: TRBD1; v_gene: TRBV2; abundance: many; CDR3aa: CASSEQTGDETQYF; CDR3nt: TGTGCCAGCAGTGAACAGACAGGGGACGAGACCCAGTACTTC
j_gene: TRBJ2-7; d_gene: .; v_gene: TRBV7-3; abundance: .; CDR3aa: CASRDKTYEQYF; CDR3nt: TGTGCCAGCCGGGACAAGACTTACGAGCAGTACTTC
j_gene: TRBJ2-6; d_gene: .; v_gene: TRBV15; abundance: many; CDR3aa: CATTGGLGGANVLTF; CDR3nt: TGTGCCACCACCGGCGGGTTGGGTGGGGCCAACGTCCTGACTTTC
j_gene: TRBJ1-1; d_gene: TRBD1; v_gene: TRBV5-1; abundance: many; CDR3aa: CASSPGQGTTMNTEAFF; CDR3nt: TGCGCCAGCAGCCCGGGACAGGGGACTACAATGAACACTGAAGCTTTCTTT
j_gene: TRBJ1-5; d_gene: .; v_gene: TRBV3-1; abundance: many; CDR3aa: CASSQELNSNQPQHF; CDR3nt: TGTGCCAGCAGCCAGGAATTGAATAGCAATCAGCCCCAGCATTTT
j_gene: TRBJ2-1; d_gene: TRBD2; v_gene: TRBV20-1; abundance: many; CDR3aa: CSAREVVRLAGNNEQFF; CDR3nt: TGCAGTGCTAGAGAGGTAGTCCGGCTAGCGGGAAACAATGAGCAGTTCTTC
j_gene: TRBJ1-5; d_gene: .; v_gene: TRBV29-1; abundance: .; CDR3aa: CSVQKDSNQPQHF; CDR3nt: TGCAGCGTCCAAAAGGACTCTAATCAGCCCCAGCATTTT
j_gene: TRBJ2-7; d_gene: .; v_gene: TRBV15; abundance: many; CDR3aa: CATSLLQGAEQYF; CDR3nt: TGTGCCACCAGCCTATTGCAGGGCGCCGAGCAGTACTTC
j_gene: TRBJ2-5; d_gene: .; v_gene: TRBV5-6; abundance: .; CDR3aa: CASPVLGGAKGETQYF; CDR3nt: TGTGCCAGCCCGGTTTTGGGGGGGGCGAAGGGAGAGACCCAGTACTTC
j_gene: TRBJ1-1; d_gene: TRBD1; v_gene: TRBV10-3; abundance: few; CDR3aa: CAISAPTGDGIEAFF; CDR3nt: TGTGCCATCAGTGCCCCGACAGGGGACGGTATTGAAGCTTTCTTT
j_gene: TRBJ2-7; d_gene: TRBD2; v_gene: TRBV20-1; abundance: .; CDR3aa: CSARIAGGHEQYF; CDR3nt: TGCAGTGCTAGAATAGCGGGCGGACACGAGCAGTACTTC
j_gene: TRBJ2-1; d_gene: TRBD1; v_gene: TRBV7-9; abundance: few; CDR3aa: CASSLGSGTGAEKQFF; CDR3nt: TGTGCCAGCAGCCTCGGCTCCGGGACAGGGGCGGAGAAGCAGTTCTTC
j_gene: TRBJ1-4; d_gene: .; v_gene: TRBV2; abundance: .; CDR3aa: CAGRKGQTDEKLFF; CDR3nt: TGTGCCGGCAGGAAAGGACAGACCGATGAAAAACTGTTTTTT
j_gene: TRBJ1-5; d_gene: .; v_gene: TRBV7-8; abundance: .; CDR3aa: CASSPRGQMATQPQRF; CDR3nt: TGTGCCAGCAGCCCCAGGGGACAAATGGCCACCCAGCCCCAGCGTTTT
j_gene: TRBJ2-3; d_gene: TRBD2; v_gene: TRBV20-1; abundance: many; CDR3aa: CSPAGLAVSTDTQYF; CDR3nt: TGCAGTCCGGCGGGACTAGCGGTTAGCACAGATACGCAGTATTTT
j_gene: TRBJ1-1; d_gene: .; v_gene: TRBV7-9; abundance: many; CDR3aa: CASSLLSGTEAFF; CDR3nt: TGTGCCAGCAGCTTACTTTCGGGGACTGAAGCTTTCTTT
j_gene: TRBJ2-5; d_gene: TRBD1; v_gene: TRBV5-4; abundance: few; CDR3aa: CASSQGGQGGETQYF; CDR3nt: TGTGCCAGCAGCCAAGGGGGACAGGGGGGAGAGACCCAGTACTTC
j_gene: TRBJ2-5; d_gene: TRBD2; v_gene: TRBV7-9; abundance: .; CDR3aa: CASNPSGGAFETQYF; CDR3nt: TGTGCCAGCAACCCTAGCGGGGGGGCTTTCGAGACCCAGTACTTC
j_gene: TRBJ2-2; d_gene: TRBD1; v_gene: TRBV15; abundance: few; CDR3aa: CATYTGAGELFF; CDR3nt: TGTGCCACCTACACAGGGGCCGGGGAGCTGTTTTTT
j_gene: TRBJ2-1; d_gene: TRBD2; v_gene: TRBV2; abundance: few; CDR3aa: CASTDLAGSNEQFF; CDR3nt: TGTGCCAGCACGGATTTAGCGGGAAGTAATGAGCAGTTCTTC
j_gene: TRBJ2-5; d_gene: TRBD1; v_gene: TRBV6-1; abundance: .; CDR3aa: CRTGIGETQYF; CDR3nt: TGTCGGACAGGGATAGGAGAGACCCAGTACTTC
j_gene: TRBJ1-1; d_gene: TRBD1; v_gene: TRBV10-3; abundance: many; CDR3aa: CAISALTGGETEAFF; CDR3nt: TGTGCCATCAGTGCACTTACAGGGGGCGAGACTGAAGCTTTCTTT
j_gene: TRBJ1-2; d_gene: TRBD1; v_gene: TRBV6-1; abundance: many; CDR3aa: CASSPGTGLYYGYTF; CDR3nt: TGTGCCAGCAGTCCCGGGACAGGGCTATACTATGGCTACACCTTC
j_gene: TRBJ2-3; d_gene: TRBD2; v_gene: TRBV13; abundance: few; CDR3aa: CASSLYLKSGGASDTQYF; CDR3nt: TGTGCCAGCAGCTTATATCTAAAGAGCGGGGGGGCCTCAGATACGCAGTATTTT
j_gene: TRBJ2-3; d_gene: .; v_gene: TRBV28; abundance: few; CDR3aa: CASRLNPDTQYF; CDR3nt: TGTGCCAGCAGACTTAACCCAGATACGCAGTATTTT
j_gene: TRBJ2-1; d_gene: .; v_gene: TRBV3-1; abundance: many; CDR3aa: CASSLGLRGTNEQFF; CDR3nt: TGTGCCAGCAGCCTCGGGCTACGGGGAACCAATGAGCAGTTCTTC
j_gene: TRBJ2-5; d_gene: .; v_gene: TRBV7-8; abundance: many; CDR3aa: CASSAVRDLKETQYF; CDR3nt: TGTGCCAGCAGCGCTGTCCGGGACTTAAAAGAGACCCAGTACTTC
j_gene: TRBJ2-2; d_gene: .; v_gene: TRBV12-3/TRBV12-4; abundance: few; CDR3aa: CAGGRTEDTGELFF; CDR3nt: TGTGCCGGAGGGAGGACCGAGGACACCGGGGAGCTGTTTTTT
j_gene: TRBJ2-7; d_gene: .; v_gene: TRBV7-2; abundance: many; CDR3aa: CASSPPVVNEQYF; CDR3nt: TGTGCCAGCAGCCCCCCCGTTGTCAACGAGCAGTACTTC
j_gene: TRBJ1-2; d_gene: .; v_gene: TRBV3-1; abundance: .; CDR3aa: CASSQVQERYGYTF; CDR3nt: TGTGCCAGCAGCCAAGTTCAGGAACGGTATGGCTACACCTTC
j_gene: TRBJ2-1; d_gene: .; v_gene: TRBV5-1; abundance: many; CDR3aa: CASSSGRGLEYNEQFF; CDR3nt: TGCGCCAGCAGCTCGGGTAGGGGATTGGAGTACAATGAGCAGTTCTTC
j_gene: TRBJ1-6; d_gene: .; v_gene: TRBV2; abundance: many; CDR3aa: CASRTDQGSYNSPLHF; CDR3nt: TGTGCCAGCAGAACCGATCAGGGCTCCTATAATTCACCCCTCCACTTT
j_gene: TRBJ2-3; d_gene: .; v_gene: TRBV10-3; abundance: few; CDR3aa: CASSVSGAEGTQYF; CDR3nt: TGTGCCTCAAGCGTTTCAGGGGCTGAAGGTACGCAGTATTTT
j_gene: TRBJ2-5; d_gene: TRBD2; v_gene: TRBV5-4; abundance: .; CDR3aa: CASSLSGTSGRAGGETQYF; CDR3nt: TGTGCCAGCAGCTTATCCGGGACTAGCGGGAGGGCCGGGGGGGAGACCCAGTACTTC
j_gene: TRBJ2-3; d_gene: TRBD2; v_gene: TRBV6-2/TRBV6-3; abundance: many; CDR3aa: CASRSGHSTDTQYF; CDR3nt: TGTGCCAGCCGTAGCGGGCATAGCACAGATACGCAGTATTTT
j_gene: TRBJ1-5; d_gene: .; v_gene: TRBV4-2; abundance: .; CDR3aa: CASSQHEGNNQPQHF; CDR3nt: TGTGCCAGCAGCCAACATGAGGGGAACAATCAGCCCCAGCATTTT
j_gene: TRBJ2-1; d_gene: .; v_gene: TRBV2; abundance: few; CDR3aa: CASSEQDSSRSYNEQFF; CDR3nt: TGTGCCAGCAGTGAACAGGACTCAAGTCGCTCCTACAATGAGCAGTTCTTC
j_gene: TRBJ2-7; d_gene: .; v_gene: TRBV12-3/TRBV12-4; abundance: many; CDR3aa: CASSLGPAHEQYF; CDR3nt: TGTGCCAGCAGTTTGGGGCCAGCTCACGAGCAGTACTTC
j_gene: TRBJ2-7; d_gene: .; v_gene: TRBV15; abundance: .; CDR3aa: CATSRALAFGEQYF; CDR3nt: TGTGCCACCAGCAGAGCTCTAGCATTTGGCGAGCAGTACTTC
j_gene: TRBJ1-1; d_gene: .; v_gene: TRBV28; abundance: .; CDR3aa: CASRGGTWEVAFF; CDR3nt: TGTGCCAGCAGGGGAGGGACTTGGGAGGTTGCTTTCTTT
j_gene: TRBJ2-7; d_gene: TRBD2; v_gene: TRBV27; abundance: many; CDR3aa: CASSLASSSGSWYEQYF; CDR3nt: TGTGCCAGCAGTTTGGCCTCCTCTAGCGGGAGTTGGTACGAGCAGTACTTC
j_gene: TRBJ2-1; d_gene: TRBD1; v_gene: TRBV9; abundance: .; CDR3aa: CASSEGGRTYNEQFF; CDR3nt: TGTGCCAGCAGCGAAGGGGGCCGGACCTACAATGAGCAGTTCTTC
j_gene: TRBJ2-1; d_gene: .; v_gene: TRBV28; abundance: many; CDR3aa: CASSVDLDNEQFF; CDR3nt: TGTGCCAGCAGTGTAGACCTTGACAATGAGCAGTTCTTC
j_gene: TRBJ1-1; d_gene: .; v_gene: TRBV19; abundance: many; CDR3aa: CASSIRDVRTEAFF; CDR3nt: TGTGCCAGTAGTATAAGGGACGTTCGAACTGAAGCTTTCTTT
j_gene: TRBJ2-3; d_gene: TRBD1; v_gene: TRBV19; abundance: .; CDR3aa: CASSTDRAAGTQYF; CDR3nt: TGTGCCAGTAGTACTGACAGGGCCGCAGGTACGCAGTATTTT
j_gene: TRBJ1-2; d_gene: .; v_gene: TRBV12-3/TRBV12-4; abundance: few; CDR3aa: CASSFGGAQSGYTF; CDR3nt: TGTGCCAGCAGTTTTGGAGGGGCCCAGAGCGGCTACACCTTC
j_gene: TRBJ1-5; d_gene: .; v_gene: TRBV11-2; abundance: .; CDR3aa: CASSTGIRPQHF; CDR3nt: TGTGCCAGCAGCACAGGGATCCGGCCCCAGCATTTT
j_gene: TRBJ2-1; d_gene: TRBD2; v_gene: TRBV7-3; abundance: .; CDR3aa: CASSPSGVIPFSYNEQFF; CDR3nt: TGTGCCAGCAGTCCTAGCGGGGTCATACCATTCTCCTACAATGAGCAGTTCTTC
j_gene: TRBJ2-3; d_gene: TRBD1; v_gene: TRBV4-1; abundance: few; CDR3aa: CASSQEPRTGPNTQYF; CDR3nt: TGCGCCAGCAGCCAAGAACCGCGGACAGGTCCGAATACGCAGTATTTT
j_gene: TRBJ2-5; d_gene: TRBD2; v_gene: TRBV20-1; abundance: few; CDR3aa: CSARGGAFSETQYF; CDR3nt: TGCAGTGCTCGCGGGGGGGCCTTCTCAGAGACCCAGTACTTC
j_gene: TRBJ1-3; d_gene: .; v_gene: TRBV3-1; abundance: few; CDR3aa: CASSQVSGAGNTIYF; CDR3nt: TGTGCCAGCAGCCAAGTCTCGGGGGCCGGAAACACCATATATTTT
j_gene: TRBJ2-7; d_gene: TRBD1; v_gene: TRBV7-8; abundance: many; CDR3aa: CASSYGQGLLNEQYF; CDR3nt: TGTGCCAGCAGCTACGGACAGGGCTTACTCAACGAGCAGTACTTC
j_gene: TRBJ2-3; d_gene: .; v_gene: TRBV18; abundance: many; CDR3aa: CASSRGREGTQYF; CDR3nt: TGTGCCAGCTCCCGTGGGCGAGAGGGGACGCAGTATTTT
j_gene: TRBJ2-5; d_gene: .; v_gene: TRBV5-4; abundance: many; CDR3aa: CASSRDPLETQYF; CDR3nt: TGTGCCAGCAGCCGGGACCCTCTAGAGACCCAGTACTTC